The 11 T cell receptor beta chains presented below share a single source sample, sequenced in a study of blood T cell repertoires in COVID-19. Here immunoSEQ multiplex PCR was the method, and the copy in TCRdb shows in-frame clones only, minus some. The table records about 130,000 clones, 80% to 90% of them present only once. Sequenced sample: PBMCs or T cells enriched from blood (not recorded which). The origin of the receptors is a woman in her forties or fifties who had recovered from COVID-19.

V usage is TRBV7-9 and J usage is TRBJ2-1; TRBD2 matches 8 bases. Germline values: CDR1 SEHNR, CDR2 FQNEAQ (reference sequence). CDR3 length: 16 amino acids. Trimming cost V 6 bases and J 7 bases; bases outside gene matches: 14. CDR3 bases: TGTGCCAGCAGTCCTCGGGGGGGCGGTGGAGAAAATGAGCAGTTCTTC. Translation: CASSPRGGGGENEQFF.

The chain has TRBV2 and TRBJ1-4; no clear D. Germline assignment: CDR1 SNHLY and CDR2 FYNNEI. V lost 5 bases and J lost 6, with 10 bases in between. The CDR3 has 13 residues. The CDR3 DNA is TGTGCCAGCAGTTACGACAATTATGAAAAACTGTTTTTT. As protein: CASSYDNYEKLFF.

The chain joins TRBV5-1 to TRBJ2-3; TRBD2 agrees at 11 bases. The CDR3 length is 15 residues. The germline V gene has CDR1 SGHRS and CDR2 YFSETQ. V gave up 3 bases and J gave up 4 bases; unmatched junction bases: 4. For the CDR3, the DNA is TGCGCCAGCAGCTATAGCGGGGGGGGCTCAGATACGCAGTATTTT. As protein: CASSYSGGGSDTQYF.

V and J are TRBV28 and TRBJ2-2; 7 bases match TRBD2. Looked up from germline, CDR1 is MDHEN and CDR2 is SYDVKM. V shed 6 bases, J shed 5 bases, and the junction held 18 bases outside the gene matches. There are 18 residues in the CDR3. CDR3 coding DNA: TGTGCCAGCAGGACACTCGATCCGGGACTACATAGTACCGGGGAGCTGTTTTTT. It specifies CASRTLDPGLHSTGELFF.

The J gene is TRBJ2-7, the V gene TRBV30; 9 nucleotides line up with TRBD1. V gave up 5 bases and J gave up 2 bases; unmatched junction bases: 7. Germline CDR1 GTSNPN, CDR2 SVGIG (reference sequence). CDR3 size: 14 residues. CDR3 sequence: CAWEPGQGTYEQYF. The CDR3 DNA is TGTGCCTGGGAGCCGGGACAGGGAACCTACGAGCAGTACTTC.

The chain uses TRBV12-3 or TRBV12-4 and TRBJ2-1, with D possibly being TRBD1 (5 bases). CDR3 length equals 12 residues. Trimming removed 10 bases from V and 4 bases from J, with 11 bases in between. CDR3 sequence reads: CATLDSYNEQFF. The CDR3 nucleotides read TGTGCCACTCTAGACAGTTACAATGAGCAGTTCTTC.

The chain combines TRBV27 with TRBJ1-2; perhaps TRBD1 as D (5 bases). V lost 6 bases and J 3 bases, leaving 8 bases between the germline ends. In germline, CDR1 is MNHEY, CDR2 SMNVEV (reference sequence). This CDR3 spans 12 amino acids. CDR3 in amino acids: CASRGGDYGYTF. In DNA form, the CDR3 reads TGTGCCAGCAGGGGGGGTGACTATGGCTACACCTTC.

The chain employs TRBV5-1 and TRBJ1-4; 10 positions match TRBD1. Trimming at V came to 5 bases and at J to 5 bases, leaving 6 bases not matched to a gene. The CDR3 length is 15 residues. Germline values: CDR1 SGHRS, CDR2 YFSETQ. CDR3 nucleotide sequence: TGCGCCAGCAGTCAAAGGACAGGGGGGAATGAAAAACTGTTTTTT. Amino acid sequence: CASSQRTGGNEKLFF. Using reference TRBV5-1 and TRBJ1-4 for the parts outside the CDR3, the full variable domain is KAGVTQTPRYLIKTRGQQVTLSCSPISGHRSVSWYQQTPGQGLQFLFEYFSETQRNKGNFPGRFSGRQFSNSRSEMNVSTLELGDSALYLCASSQRTGGNEKLFFGSGTQLSVL.

The chain has TRBV28 and TRBJ1-2; 9 nucleotides line up with TRBD1. Germline V gene data show CDR1 as MDHEN and CDR2 as SYDVKM. The CDR3 extends over 14 amino acids. The V and J ends lost 3 bases and 4 bases, in that order; junction bases with no gene match: 3. The DNA for the CDR3 is TGTGCCAGCAGTTTGGGGGACAGGGCCTATGGCTACACCTTC. This sequence encodes CASSLGDRAYGYTF.

This sequence joins TRBV2 and TRBJ2-1; the D gene is possibly TRBD2 (6 bases). The germline gives CDR1 SNHLY, CDR2 FYNNEI. Trimming took off 6 bases at V and 5 bases at J, with 11 bases between the two ends. The CDR3 length is 13 residues. This chain's CDR3 is CASRGEADNEQFF. The CDR3 DNA reads TGTGCCAGCAGGGGGGAGGCAGACAATGAGCAGTTCTTC.

V gene TRBV19 combines with J gene TRBJ2-1, with 7 positions matching TRBD2. Germline loops: CDR1 LNHDA, CDR2 SQIVND (reference sequence). Trimming cost V 7 bases and J 5 bases; bases outside gene matches: 11. The length of the CDR3 is 15 residues. The CDR3 spells CASTTVGGLDNEQFF. In DNA form, the CDR3 reads TGTGCCAGTACCACCGTGGGGGGGTTGGACAATGAGCAGTTCTTC.